This is a list of T cell receptor beta chains from one sample in a study of Graves' ophthalmopathy and Graves' hyperthyroidism. Via MiXCR, TCRdb re-called the multiplex PCR reads, giving one row per CDR3 protein. The sample records 350,000 or so distinct CDR3 sequences, 15% to 20% being singletons. The sample consisted of peripheral blood. These receptors came from an adult man with Graves' ophthalmopathy. Each CDR3 is given with its conserved first and last residue. D genes are given only for firm matches. Where a row states a size, it is once, few, many or the class of an expanded clone; other rows omit it.

CASSPSGAAYEQYF,TGTGCCAGCAGCCCGAGCGGGGCGGCCTACGAGCAGTACTTC,TRBJ2-7,TRBD2,TRBV12-3/TRBV12-4,many
CASSVEEGEQYF,TGTGCCAGCAGCGTAGAAGAAGGCGAGCAGTACTTC,TRBJ2-7,-,TRBV9,many
CASTSSGGSNQPQHF,TGTGCCAGCACCTCCTCTGGTGGGAGCAATCAGCCCCAGCATTTT,TRBJ1-5,-,TRBV28,many
CAWSHLRSYEQYF,TGTGCCTGGAGTCATTTAAGGTCCTACGAGCAGTACTTC,TRBJ2-7,-,TRBV30,many
CSVRNTEAFF,TGCAGCGTGCGAAACACTGAAGCTTTCTTT,TRBJ1-1,-,TRBV29-1,many
CSVEALGGQETQYF,TGCAGCGTTGAAGCTCTAGGAGGACAAGAGACCCAGTACTTC,TRBJ2-5,-,TRBV29-1,many
CSARAGAESSYEQYF,TGCAGTGCTAGAGCGGGGGCCGAGAGCTCCTACGAGCAGTACTTC,TRBJ2-7,-,TRBV20-1,-
CSGGTSGSGETQYF,TGCAGCGGTGGGACTAGCGGGAGCGGGGAGACCCAGTACTTC,TRBJ2-5,TRBD2,TRBV29-1,many
CASSSSGATRYNSPLHF,TGTGCCAGCAGCTCGTCAGGGGCCACGAGATATAATTCACCCCTCCACTTT,TRBJ1-6,-,TRBV11-2,many
CASSFGQPAAPLHF,TGTGCCAGCAGTTTCGGGCAGCCCGCGGCACCCCTCCACTTT,TRBJ1-6,-,TRBV28,many
CASSYGAGQETQYF,TGTGCCAGCAGTTACGGGGCAGGGCAAGAGACCCAGTACTTC,TRBJ2-5,-,TRBV6-5,many
CASSPKTSGTGWAYGYTF,TGTGCCAGCAGCCCGAAAACCTCCGGGACAGGGTGGGCCTATGGCTACACCTTC,TRBJ1-2,TRBD1,TRBV11-2,-
CASSLASDTEAFF,TGTGCCAGCAGCCTAGCCAGTGACACTGAAGCTTTCTTT,TRBJ1-1,-,TRBV7-3,many
CASSEMWTSYGYTF,TGTGCCAGCAGTGAAATGTGGACAAGCTATGGCTACACCTTC,TRBJ1-2,-,TRBV6-1,many
CASSSRTIKNYEQYF,TGTGCCAGCAGTTCCAGGACTATCAAAAACTACGAGCAGTACTTC,TRBJ2-7,-,TRBV11-1,many
CASSPGGPHYF,TGTGCCAGCAGCCCGGGGGGGCCTCACTACTTC,TRBJ2-4,TRBD2,TRBV7-8,many
CASSVSGTGGSRETQYF,TGTGCCAGCAGTGTCTCCGGGACAGGGGGTTCTCGGGAGACCCAGTACTTC,TRBJ2-5,TRBD1,TRBV28,many
CAWSRTSRSNQPQHF,TGTGCCTGGAGTAGGACATCCCGTAGCAATCAGCCCCAGCATTTT,TRBJ1-5,-,TRBV30,many
CSARNRPDQPQHF,TGCAGTGCTAGGAACAGGCCGGATCAGCCCCAGCATTTT,TRBJ1-5,-,TRBV20-1,-
CASSEGGRPYSGANVLTF,TGTGCCAGCAGTGAAGGCGGCAGGCCCTACTCTGGGGCCAACGTCCTGACTTTC,TRBJ2-6,-,TRBV6-1,many
CSARDLDTYEQYF,TGCAGTGCTAGAGACCTAGATACCTACGAGCAGTACTTC,TRBJ2-7,-,TRBV20-1,many
CATSRVGEYSSGANVLTF,TGTGCCACCAGCAGAGTTGGGGAATATTCCTCTGGGGCCAACGTCCTGACTTTC,TRBJ2-6,-,TRBV15,many
CASSREGLGQYF,TGTGCCAGCAGTCGCGAAGGTCTTGGGCAGTACTTC,TRBJ2-7,-,TRBV12-3/TRBV12-4,-
CSALSGGGNIQYF,TGCAGTGCCCTGAGCGGGGGGGGGAACATTCAGTACTTC,TRBJ2-4,TRBD2,TRBV20-1,many
CSVGDRGLTEAFF,TGCAGCGTTGGGGACAGGGGGCTCACTGAAGCTTTCTTT,TRBJ1-1,TRBD1,TRBV29-1,many
CASGLAQQAETQYF,TGTGCTAGTGGTTTGGCCCAGCAGGCGGAGACCCAGTACTTC,TRBJ2-5,-,TRBV12-5,many
CASSLAGTGGFSNQPQHF,TGTGCCAGCAGCTTAGCAGGGACAGGGGGGTTTAGCAATCAGCCCCAGCATTTT,TRBJ1-5,TRBD1,TRBV11-1,many
CSASRQGAVVQPQHF,TGCAGTGCTAGTAGGCAGGGGGCGGTGGTTCAGCCCCAGCATTTT,TRBJ1-5,TRBD1,TRBV20-1,many
CASRDYANTGELSF,TGTGCCAGCCGGGACTACGCGAACACCGGGGAGCTGTCTTTT,TRBJ2-2,TRBD2,TRBV6-1,-
CASSEWVDYTF,TGTGCCAGCAGTGAATGGGTCGACTACACCTTC,TRBJ1-2,-,TRBV2,many
CASSYIRGGTEAFF,TGTGCCAGCAGTTACATCAGGGGAGGGACTGAAGCTTTCTTT,TRBJ1-1,-,TRBV6-5,once
CASRRDGYEQYF,TGTGCCAGCAGGAGGGATGGCTACGAGCAGTACTTC,TRBJ2-7,-,TRBV2,many
CASSDQYSGNTIYF,TGTGCCAGCAGTGACCAGTACTCTGGAAACACCATATATTTT,TRBJ1-3,-,TRBV6-1,many
CASRRQGHTGELFF,TGTGCCAGCAGAAGACAGGGACATACCGGGGAGCTGTTTTTT,TRBJ2-2,TRBD1,TRBV6-1,many
CASSLQLDYEQYF,TGTGCCAGCAGCTTACAACTAGATTACGAGCAGTACTTC,TRBJ2-7,-,TRBV7-8,many
CASTNLGRMNTEAFF,TGTGCCAGCACCAACCTCGGACGAATGAACACTGAAGCTTTCTTT,TRBJ1-1,-,TRBV11-2,many
CASRGTGERQYF,TGTGCCAGCAGGGGGACAGGGGAGCGGCAGTACTTC,TRBJ2-7,TRBD1,TRBV2,-
CASSQARSGEQYF,TGTGCCAGCAGCCAAGCTCGTAGTGGCGAGCAGTACTTC,TRBJ2-7,-,TRBV4-2,many
CASSQVAAVNTGELFF,TGTGCCAGCAGCCAAGTTGCAGCGGTGAACACCGGGGAGCTGTTTTTT,TRBJ2-2,-,TRBV3-1,-
CASSPSSGGFGDEQYF,TGCGCCAGCAGCCCATCTAGCGGGGGATTCGGTGACGAGCAGTACTTC,TRBJ2-7,TRBD2,TRBV5-1,-
CASSSTSGYSYEQYF,TGTGCCAGCAGTTCAACTAGCGGGTACTCCTACGAGCAGTACTTC,TRBJ2-7,TRBD2,TRBV2,many
CASSSPHGTGNQPQHF,TGTGCCAGCAGTTCCCCCCACGGGACAGGTAATCAGCCCCAGCATTTT,TRBJ1-5,TRBD1,TRBV12-3/TRBV12-4,many